These 30 T cell receptor beta chains share one sample of origin, sequenced in a study of blood T cells in healthy people across ages. It was with a sample-barcoded 5' primer and a J-beta primer mix that a second PCR of roughly 7 to 12 cycles was run. TCRdb reprocessed the 5' RACE reads with MiXCR, giving one entry per CDR3 protein. The data show 850,000 to 1,300,000 distinct CDR3 sequences, under 55% seen once. Sequencing used blood. The source of these receptors is a woman aged 55-75 years in good health.

The chain joins TRBV27 to TRBJ2-7; TRBD1 is a possible D gene (6 bases). There are 15 residues in the CDR3. The ends were cut back, 3 bases at V and 3 bases at J, with 15 bases in the middle. Looked up from germline, CDR1 is MNHEY and CDR2 is SMNVEV (reference sequence). The CDR3 DNA sequence: TGTGCCAGCAGTTTGTCGGCAGGGGTGTACTACGAGCAGTACTTC. Its translation is CASSLSAGVYYEQYF.

This clonotype was seen a handful of times. This chain links TRBV10-2 with TRBJ1-5; D gene unclear. The CDR3 runs to 14 residues. CDR1 WSHSY and CDR2 SAAADI come from the germline V gene. V lost 3 bases, J lost 7 bases, and 13 bases lay in between. The CDR3 bases are TGCGCCAGCAGTGATAAGGGAATGGGACAGCCCCAGCATTTT. It codes for CASSDKGMGQPQHF.

The table lists this clonotype with a few counts. The chain employs TRBV7-2 and TRBJ1-4; no clear D. Germline values: CDR1 SGHTA, CDR2 FQGNSA. V shed 0 bases and J shed 0 bases, with 2 bases lying between them. This CDR3 is 14 amino acids long. The CDR3 sequence is CASSLAATNEKLFF. In nucleotides, the CDR3 is TGTGCCAGCAGCTTAGCCGCAACTAATGAAAAACTGTTTTTT.

The J gene is TRBJ2-5, the V gene TRBV15, with D unclear. This CDR3 spans 14 amino acids. CDR1 is LNHNV, CDR2 YYDKDF, per germline (reference sequence). The germline V and J ends were trimmed by 2 bases and 11 bases, with 18 bases remaining between them. CDR3 DNA sequence: TGTGCCACCAGCAGATTTGTTGGAGCAAATGAGCAGTACTTC. Amino acid sequence: CATSRFVGANEQYF.

This chain connects TRBV12-3 or TRBV12-4 to TRBJ1-1; 7 nucleotides line up with TRBD1. The CDR3 spans 15 residues. V lost 6 bases, J lost 2 bases, and 9 bases stayed unmatched. Here the CDR3 reads CASRKRGTANTEAFF. CDR3 nucleotide sequence: TGTGCCAGCAGAAAACGCGGGACAGCTAACACTGAAGCTTTCTTT.

Of note for this clonotype: A much larger clone lies a single base off, so this may be a read error. The rearrangement uses TRBV10-3 and TRBJ2-7; D might be TRBD2 (6 bases). The germline gives CDR1 ENHRY, CDR2 SYGVKD. The CDR3 runs 12 residues. The V gene lost 8 bases and the J gene lost 3 bases, with 11 bases spanning the gap. Here the CDR3 DNA reads TGTGCCATCGGGGCGGGGCACTACGAGCAGTACTTC. This sequence encodes CAIGAGHYEQYF.

This clonotype has more than one count but fewer than ten. J is TRBJ2-7 and V is TRBV20-1; TRBD2 agrees at 8 bases. The tail of the sequence fits TRBJ2-5 better, so the J call may be wrong. The CDR3 loop spans 13 amino acids. Germline CDR1 and CDR2: DFQATT and SNEGSKA (reference sequence). CDR3 DNA sequence: TGCAGTGGGGTGTCGGGAGGGGGGGAGACCCAGTACTTC. It is translated as CSGVSGGGETQYF.

V is TRBV20-1 and J is TRBJ1-4; 8 nucleotides match TRBD1. Germline V gene sequence: CDR1 DFQATT, CDR2 SNEGSKA (reference sequence). Germline trimming cut 5 bases from V and 2 bases from J; bases unmatched to any gene: 10. This CDR3 has 16 residues. The CDR3 nucleotides are TGCAGTGCTTCCCGGGACAGGTCGTCCACTAATGAAAAACTGTTTTTT. Its translation is CSASRDRSSTNEKLFF.

This chain joins TRBV5-1 and TRBJ1-1; the D gene is possibly TRBD1 (6 bases). Germline CDR1 is SGHRS and CDR2 is YFSETQ. The CDR3 sequence is 13 residues long. V shed 4 bases and J shed 3 bases, with 10 bases lying between them. The CDR3 loop is CASSRSGDTEAFF. The CDR3 DNA reads TGCGCCAGCAGCCGCTCAGGGGACACTGAAGCTTTCTTT.

The chain has TRBV7-9 and TRBJ2-6; D might be TRBD1 or TRBD2, each matching 6 bases. V lost 8 bases, J lost 1 base, and 24 bases lay in between. CDR1 and CDR2 (germline): SEHNR, FQNEAQ (reference sequence). The CDR3 is made up of 19 amino acids. CDR3 residues: CASPPEGGVRDSGANVLTF. The CDR3 DNA is TGTGCCAGCCCCCCAGAGGGGGGCGTTCGCGATTCTGGGGCCAACGTCCTGACTTTC.

The V and J genes are TRBV6-1 and TRBJ2-5; D unclear. Looked up from germline, CDR1 is MNHNS and CDR2 is SASEGT. The CDR3 extends over 13 amino acids. V lost 4 bases and J 5 bases, leaving 11 bases between the germline ends. CDR3 residues: CASSVNLAETQYF. The CDR3 DNA follows: TGTGCCAGCAGTGTCAACCTGGCCGAGACCCAGTACTTC.

J is TRBJ1-2 and V is TRBV7-9, with 11 bases matching TRBD1. The J segment lost 8 bases and the V segment lost 4 bases, leaving 12 bases of the junction unmatched. Germline CDR1 reads SEHNR; CDR2 reads FQNEAQ (reference sequence). The CDR3 covers 16 residues. CDR3 sequence reads: CASSSSLGQGARGYTF. CDR3 DNA sequence: TGTGCCAGCAGCTCTAGCCTCGGACAGGGGGCTCGAGGCTACACCTTC.

The chain carries TRBV6-1 and TRBJ2-7; 7 bases match TRBD2. Trimming cost V 7 bases and J 0 bases; bases outside gene matches: 12. Germline CDR1 MNHNS, CDR2 SASEGT. CDR3 length equals 16 residues. In nucleotides, the CDR3 is TGTGCCAGCATCAAAGGCGGGGGACTCCTCTCCTACGAGCAGTACTTC. The encoded protein is CASIKGGGLLSYEQYF.

The table lists this clonotype with a few counts. The chain links TRBV7-9 to TRBJ2-3; tentative D call: TRBD1 (6 bases). CDR1 is SEHNR, CDR2 FQNEAQ, per germline (reference sequence). V shed 7 bases and J shed 6 bases, with 11 bases lying between them. There are 12 residues in the CDR3. The CDR3 loop is CASISRGDTQYF. The CDR3 bases are TGTGCCAGCATCTCGAGGGGGGATACGCAGTATTTT.

V gene TRBV20-1 combines with J gene TRBJ2-7; tentatively, D is TRBD1 or TRBD2 (5 bases each). The DNA end favors TRBJ2-5, so the J call may be wrong. There are 15 residues in the CDR3. The V gene's germline CDR1 is DFQATT and CDR2 SNEGSKA (reference sequence). The CDR3 DNA reads as TGCAGTGCAGAGGCCGGGACCGACTTTTTAAGGACCCAGTACTTC. This gives the protein CSAEAGTDFLRTQYF.

This clonotype was detected ten times or more. The genes are TRBV6-1 and TRBJ2-7; D is unclear. Germline V gene data show CDR1 as MNHNS and CDR2 as SASEGT. The CDR3 loop spans 12 amino acids. The ends were cut back, 2 bases at V and 3 bases at J, with 5 bases in the middle. The CDR3 loop reads CASSEWSYEQYF. The CDR3 region has the DNA TGTGCCAGCAGTGAATGGAGCTACGAGCAGTACTTC.

The chain recombines TRBV27 with TRBJ1-6; D ambiguous. V lost 1 base and J 5 bases, leaving 21 bases between the germline ends. CDR1 and CDR2 (germline): MNHEY, SMNVEV (reference sequence). The CDR3 is 19 residues long. In nucleotides, the CDR3 is TGTGCCAGCAGTTTATTGCCCCGGGGAAGATCGTCCAATAATTCACCCCTCCACTTT. Its translation is CASSLLPRGRSSNNSPLHF.

The chain couples TRBV7-8 to TRBJ2-1, with 7 nucleotides matching TRBD2. Trimming took 4 bases from V and 4 from J; bases not matched to a gene: 4. The CDR3 sequence is 14 residues long. Looked up from germline, CDR1 is SGHVS and CDR2 is FQNEAQ. The CDR3 coding sequence is TGTGCCAGCAGCTCCGGACTAGATTACAATGAGCAGTTCTTC. As protein: CASSSGLDYNEQFF.

This clonotype occurred once. Given a much more abundant clone one base away, this may be a read error. The chain employs TRBV20-1 and TRBJ2-3; 11 bases fit TRBD2. Germline trimming cut 8 bases from V and 1 base from J; bases unmatched to any gene: 20. The CDR3 extends over 19 amino acids. CDR1 DFQATT and CDR2 SNEGSKA come from the germline V gene (reference sequence). The CDR3 DNA follows: TGCAGTACTACTAATCCGGGGCTAGCGGGAGGAGGGGGCACAGATACGCAGTATTTT. Its translation: CSTTNPGLAGGGGTDTQYF.

V gene TRBV3-1 combines with J gene TRBJ2-1, with 9 nucleotides matching TRBD2. V gave up 1 base and J gave up 5 bases; unmatched junction bases: 3. The CDR3 length is 15 residues. Germline CDR1 is LGHDT and CDR2 is YNNKEL (reference sequence). The CDR3 nucleotides read TGTGCCAGCAGCCAAGCGAGACTAGCGGACAATGAGCAGTTCTTC. Translated, it gives CASSQARLADNEQFF.

The rearrangement joins TRBV7-8 to TRBJ2-6; maybe TRBD2 (5 bases). The CDR3 is made up of 17 amino acids. Germline CDR1 reads SGHVS; CDR2 reads FQNEAQ. V lost 5 bases, J lost 0 bases, and 14 bases lay in between. The CDR3 DNA reads as TGTGCCAGCAGCCGATTGACTAATCCCTCTGGGGCCAACGTCCTGACTTTC. Protein product: CASSRLTNPSGANVLTF.

The genes are TRBV7-4 and TRBJ2-3; 8 bases match TRBD1. The CDR3 runs to 16 residues. Germline loops: CDR1 SGHVT, CDR2 SQSDAQ. The J segment lost 1 base and the V segment lost 3 bases, leaving 6 bases of the junction unmatched. The CDR3 coding sequence is TGTGCCAGCAGCTTCGGCGGGACAGGTTGCACAGATACGCAGTATTTT. Encoded protein: CASSFGGTGCTDTQYF.

The chain carries TRBV23-1 and TRBJ2-2; D is uncertain. TRBV23-1 is an ORF for which the function is uncertain. This CDR3 has 17 amino acids. Trimming took 1 base from V and 6 from J, leaving 18 bases between them. The CDR3 region is CASSQCSPTRPPGELFF. CDR3 coding DNA: TGCGCCAGCAGTCAATGTTCCCCGACAAGGCCCCCCGGGGAGCTGTTTTTT.

CDR3 DNA sequence: TGTGCCAGCAGTTCACTAGCGGGGAGCCTCTACGAGCAGTACTTC. Translated, it gives CASSSLAGSLYEQYF. The chain has TRBV6-2 or TRBV6-3 and TRBJ2-7, with 10 nucleotides matching TRBD2. The V gene's germline CDR1 is MNHEY and CDR2 SVGEGT. The J segment lost 3 bases and the V segment lost 4 bases, leaving 6 bases of the junction unmatched. The CDR3 sequence is 15 residues long.

This clonotype was detected a few times. The chain has TRBV9 and TRBJ2-1, with D tentatively TRBD1 or TRBD2 (5 bases each). CDR3 length equals 15 residues. CDR1 and CDR2 from the germline V gene are SGDLS and YYNGEE. V lost 4 bases to trimming and J lost 9 bases, with 20 bases between them. CDR3 bases: TGTGCCAGCAGCCAGGTCGTGGGGGATACGGTTGAGCAGTTCTTC. As protein: CASSQVVGDTVEQFF.

This chain links TRBV6-2 or TRBV6-3 with TRBJ2-1; 8 bases line up with TRBD2. The trim removed 2 bases at V and 11 bases at J, leaving 11 bases unmatched. The CDR3 covers 15 residues. Germline V gives CDR1 MNHEY, CDR2 SVGEGT. In nucleotides, the CDR3 is TGTGCCAGCAGTTACCTCAGAGCGGGGGAGAGGAAGCAGTTCTTC. This sequence encodes CASSYLRAGERKQFF.

The table lists this clonotype with a few counts. V and J are TRBV12-3 or TRBV12-4 and TRBJ2-1; TRBD2 agrees at 7 bases. V trimming: 3 bases; J trimming: 7 bases; junction bases outside the gene matches: 9. The CDR3 extends over 15 amino acids. CDR3 coding DNA: TGTGCCAGCAGTTTGGTTGGGAGGGCCAAGAATGAGCAGTTCTTC. This codes for CASSLVGRAKNEQFF.

V gene TRBV28 combines with J gene TRBJ1-1; 7 bases are a match to TRBD1. The CDR3 is made up of 13 amino acids. Germline V CDR1 and CDR2: MDHEN, SYDVKM. Trimming took 6 bases from V and 11 from J; bases not matched to a gene: 12. The CDR3 loop reads CASRPPQQGTAFF. The CDR3 coding sequence is TGTGCCAGCAGGCCACCCCAACAGGGGACGGCTTTCTTT.

This clonotype occurred a few times. A read error may be the cause here, since a much bigger clone is one base away. This sequence joins TRBV6-5 and TRBJ2-1; 9 bases agree with TRBD1. CDR1 and CDR2 (germline): MNHEY, SVGAGI. Germline trimming cut 2 bases from V and 6 bases from J; bases unmatched to any gene: 5. This CDR3 is 15 amino acids long. CDR3 protein: CASSYAGTGSNEQFF. In DNA form, the CDR3 reads TGTGCCAGCAGTTACGCCGGGACAGGGAGCAATGAGCAGTTCTTC.

This clonotype was seen many times. The chain employs TRBV15 and TRBJ2-7; 10 nucleotides line up with TRBD1. Germline V CDR1 and CDR2: LNHNV, YYDKDF (reference sequence). Trimming at V came to 1 base and at J to 2 bases, leaving 2 bases not matched to a gene. CDR3 length equals 15 residues. The CDR3 sequence is CATSRVGTGAYEQYF. DNA of the CDR3: TGTGCCACCAGCAGAGTAGGGACAGGGGCCTACGAGCAGTACTTC.